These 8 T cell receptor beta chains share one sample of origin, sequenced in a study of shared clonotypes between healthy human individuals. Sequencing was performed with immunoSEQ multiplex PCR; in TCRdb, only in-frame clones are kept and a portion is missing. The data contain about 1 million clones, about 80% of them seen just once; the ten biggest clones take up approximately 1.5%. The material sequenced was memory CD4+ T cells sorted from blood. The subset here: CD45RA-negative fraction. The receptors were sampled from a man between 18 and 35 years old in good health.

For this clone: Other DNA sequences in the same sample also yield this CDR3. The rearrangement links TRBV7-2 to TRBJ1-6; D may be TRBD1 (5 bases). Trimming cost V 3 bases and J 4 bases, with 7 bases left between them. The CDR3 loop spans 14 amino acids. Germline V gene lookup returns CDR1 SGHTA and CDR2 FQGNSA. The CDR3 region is CASSLGGYNSPLHF. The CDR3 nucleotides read TGTGCCAGCAGCTTGGGGGGTTATAATTCACCCCTCCACTTT.

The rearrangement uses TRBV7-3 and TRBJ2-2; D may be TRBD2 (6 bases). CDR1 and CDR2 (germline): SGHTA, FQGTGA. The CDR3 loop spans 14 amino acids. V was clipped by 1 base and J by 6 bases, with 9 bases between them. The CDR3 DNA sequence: TGTGCCAGCAGCTTAAGCGGGGATCCCGGGGAGCTGTTTTTT. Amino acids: CASSLSGDPGELFF. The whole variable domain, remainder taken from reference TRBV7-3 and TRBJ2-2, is GAGVSQTPSNKVTEKGKYVELRCDPISGHTALYWYRQSLGQGPEFLIYFQGTGAADDSGLPNDRFFAVRPEGSVSTLKIQRTERGDSAVYLCASSLSGDPGELFFGEGSRLTVL.

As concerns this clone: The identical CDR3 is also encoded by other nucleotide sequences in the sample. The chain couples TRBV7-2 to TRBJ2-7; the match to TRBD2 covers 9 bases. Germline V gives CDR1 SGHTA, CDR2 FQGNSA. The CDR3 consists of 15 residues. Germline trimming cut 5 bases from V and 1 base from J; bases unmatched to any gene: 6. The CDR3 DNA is TGTGCCAGCAGCGCAACTAGCGGGCCGTCCTACGAGCAGTACTTC. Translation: CASSATSGPSYEQYF.

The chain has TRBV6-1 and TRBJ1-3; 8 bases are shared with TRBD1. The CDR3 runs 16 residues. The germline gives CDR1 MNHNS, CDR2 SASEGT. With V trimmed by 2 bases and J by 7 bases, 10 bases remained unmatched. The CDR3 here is CASSERPGGFENTIYF. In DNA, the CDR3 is TGTGCCAGCAGTGAAAGGCCAGGGGGCTTCGAGAACACCATATATTTT.

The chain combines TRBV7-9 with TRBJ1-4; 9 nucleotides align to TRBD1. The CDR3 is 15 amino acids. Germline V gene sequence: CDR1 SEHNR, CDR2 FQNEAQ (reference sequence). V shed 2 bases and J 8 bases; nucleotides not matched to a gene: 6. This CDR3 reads CASSLKQGAEEKLFF. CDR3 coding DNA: TGTGCCAGCAGCTTAAAACAGGGGGCGGAAGAAAAACTGTTTTTT.

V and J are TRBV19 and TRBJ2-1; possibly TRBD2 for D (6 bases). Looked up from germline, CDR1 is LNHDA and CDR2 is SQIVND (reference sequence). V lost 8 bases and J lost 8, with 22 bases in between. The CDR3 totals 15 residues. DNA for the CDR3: TGTGCCAGTTCGGGAGATATTAAGGGAAGGGATGAGCAGTTCTTC. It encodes CASSGDIKGRDEQFF.

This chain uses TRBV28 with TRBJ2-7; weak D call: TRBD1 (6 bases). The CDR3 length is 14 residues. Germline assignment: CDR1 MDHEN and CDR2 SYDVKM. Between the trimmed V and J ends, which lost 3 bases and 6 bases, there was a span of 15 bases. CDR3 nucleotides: TGTGCCAGCAGTTTCAGGGGTATTCGATCCGAGCAGTACTTC. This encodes CASSFRGIRSEQYF.

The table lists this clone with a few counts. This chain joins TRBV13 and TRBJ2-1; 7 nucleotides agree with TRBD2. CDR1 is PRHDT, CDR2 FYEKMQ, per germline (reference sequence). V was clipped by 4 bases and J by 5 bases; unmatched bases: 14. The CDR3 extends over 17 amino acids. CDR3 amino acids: CASSSYGSSGFNNEQFF. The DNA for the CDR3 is TGTGCCAGCAGCTCCTATGGATCTAGCGGATTTAACAATGAGCAGTTCTTC.